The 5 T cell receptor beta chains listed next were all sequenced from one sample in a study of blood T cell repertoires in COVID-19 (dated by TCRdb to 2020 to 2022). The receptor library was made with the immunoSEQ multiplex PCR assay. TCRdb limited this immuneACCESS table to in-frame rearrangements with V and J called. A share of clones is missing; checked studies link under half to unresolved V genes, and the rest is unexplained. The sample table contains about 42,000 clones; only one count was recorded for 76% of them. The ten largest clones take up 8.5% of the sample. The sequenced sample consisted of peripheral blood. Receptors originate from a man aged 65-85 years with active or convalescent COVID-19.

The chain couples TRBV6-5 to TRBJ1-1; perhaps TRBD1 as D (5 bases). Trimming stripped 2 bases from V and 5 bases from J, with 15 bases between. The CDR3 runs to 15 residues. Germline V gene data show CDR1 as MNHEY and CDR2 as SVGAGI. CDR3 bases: TGTGCCAGCAGTTACCAGCCCCGGGGGGATACTGAAGCTTTCTTT. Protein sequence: CASSYQPRGDTEAFF.

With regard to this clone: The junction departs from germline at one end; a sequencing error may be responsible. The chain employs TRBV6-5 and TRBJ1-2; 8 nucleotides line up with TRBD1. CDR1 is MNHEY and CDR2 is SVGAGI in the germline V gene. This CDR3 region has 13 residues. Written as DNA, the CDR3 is TGTGCCAGCAGCCTCTCGACAGGGGATGGCTGCACCTTC. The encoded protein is CASSLSTGDGCTF.

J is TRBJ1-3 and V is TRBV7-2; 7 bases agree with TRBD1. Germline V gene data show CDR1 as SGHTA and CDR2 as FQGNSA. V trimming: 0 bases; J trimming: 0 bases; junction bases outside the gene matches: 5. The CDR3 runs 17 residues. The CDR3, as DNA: TGTGCCAGCAGCTTAGCAGGGGGCCTTAACTCTGGAAACACCATATATTTT. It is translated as CASSLAGGLNSGNTIYF.

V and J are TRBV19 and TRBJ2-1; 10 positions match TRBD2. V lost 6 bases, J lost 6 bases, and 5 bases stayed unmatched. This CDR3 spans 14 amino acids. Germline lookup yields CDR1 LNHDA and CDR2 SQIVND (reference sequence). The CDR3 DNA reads TGTGCCAGTAGCAGCGGGGGGGATTTCAATGAGCAGTTCTTC. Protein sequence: CASSSGGDFNEQFF.

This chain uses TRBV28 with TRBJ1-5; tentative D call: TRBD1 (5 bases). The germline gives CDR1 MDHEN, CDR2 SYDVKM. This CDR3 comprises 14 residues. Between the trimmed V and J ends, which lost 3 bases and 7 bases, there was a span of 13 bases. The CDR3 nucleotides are TGTGCCAGCAGTTTCGGGGGGGGTGGCCAGCCCCAGCATTTT. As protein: CASSFGGGGQPQHF.